What follows are 14 T cell receptor beta chains derived from one specimen sequenced in a study of CD8 T cells in ankylosing spondylitis. One entry per CDR3 protein, called by TCRdb with MiXCR from the 5' RACE reads. The top ten hold 2.5% to 3% of the sample, which has 200,000 to 300,000 distinct CDR3 sequences, about 10% seen once. The sequencing input was blood, either unsorted or a sorted T cell fraction (not recorded which). The source is a male donor with ankylosing spondylitis or in good health (not recorded which).

This clonotype came up many times. The chain is built from TRBV7-2 and TRBJ2-2; D might be TRBD1 or TRBD2, each matching 5 bases. Germline loops: CDR1 SGHTA, CDR2 FQGNSA. V dropped 4 bases and J dropped 5 bases, with 14 bases sitting between them. The CDR3 has 15 amino acids. DNA of the CDR3: TGTGCCAGCAGCTCCGGTGGGGGTAGTACCGGGGAGCTGTTTTTT. Translated, it gives CASSSGGGSTGELFF.

V and J are TRBV30 and TRBJ1-6, with D possibly being TRBD1 (5 bases). The germline V gene encodes CDR1 GTSNPN and CDR2 SVGIG (reference sequence). V gave up 5 bases and J gave up 9 bases, with 14 bases separating them. The CDR3 covers 13 residues. As DNA, the CDR3 is TGTGCCTGGGCAGGGCTAGAGGGTTCACCCCTCCACTTT. Protein: CAWAGLEGSPLHF.

This clonotype was seen repeatedly, ten times or more. V and J are TRBV5-1 and TRBJ2-3; 13 bases are a match to TRBD2. CDR3 length: 16 residues. The germline V gene has CDR1 SGHRS and CDR2 YFSETQ. V lost 4 bases to trimming and J lost 2 bases; unmatched junction nucleotides: 4. The CDR3 DNA reads TGCGCCAGCAGCCCCGGACTAGCGGGAGACACAGATACGCAGTATTTT. Amino acid sequence: CASSPGLAGDTDTQYF.

This clonotype has at least ten counts. This chain uses TRBV19 with TRBJ1-5; D is uncertain. There are 13 residues in the CDR3. Trimming removed 6 bases at V and 6 bases at J, with 12 bases between. Germline V CDR1 and CDR2: LNHDA, SQIVND (reference sequence). The chain's CDR3 is CASRPDSVQPQHF. CDR3 in DNA: TGTGCCAGTAGGCCCGACTCGGTTCAGCCCCAGCATTTT.

This clonotype was seen at least ten times. This rearrangement joins TRBV9 to TRBJ1-1; perhaps TRBD1 as D (6 bases). The CDR3 is made up of 16 amino acids. Germline CDR1 and CDR2: SGDLS and YYNGEE. Trimming cost V 0 bases and J 3 bases, with 15 bases left between them. The CDR3 DNA sequence: TGTGCCAGCAGCGTAGCTCCGGCAGGGGAGGACACTGAAGCTTTCTTT. Protein: CASSVAPAGEDTEAFF.

This clonotype showed up many times. V usage is TRBV5-1 and J usage is TRBJ2-1; D may be TRBD2 (6 bases). Germline V CDR1 and CDR2: SGHRS, YFSETQ. This CDR3 is 13 amino acids long. Trimming removed 1 base from V and 6 bases from J, with 8 bases in between. In DNA, the CDR3 is TGCGCCAGCAGCTTGACCGGGGGCAATGAGCAGTTCTTC. This translates into CASSLTGGNEQFF. Based on the CDR3 plus reference TRBV5-1 and TRBJ2-1, the full variable domain is KAGVTQTPRYLIKTRGQQVTLSCSPISGHRSVSWYQQTPGQGLQFLFEYFSETQRNKGNFPGRFSGRQFSNSRSEMNVSTLELGDSALYLCASSLTGGNEQFFGPGTRLTVL.

Ten or more counts support this clonotype. The chain links TRBV5-5 to TRBJ2-1; D is ambiguous. From germline, CDR1 is SGHKS and CDR2 YYEKEE (reference sequence). V gave up 1 base and J gave up 4 bases, with 9 bases separating them. The CDR3 covers 14 residues. The CDR3 region has the DNA TGTGCCAGCAGCTTGAGTCCTAGATACAATGAGCAGTTCTTC. It is translated as CASSLSPRYNEQFF.

This clonotype was seen repeatedly, ten times or more. The rearrangement uses TRBV10-3 and TRBJ2-7; D not certain. The V gene's germline CDR1 is ENHRY and CDR2 SYGVKD. Trimming removed 8 bases at V and 3 bases at J, with 17 bases between. The CDR3 spans 14 residues. The CDR3 coding sequence is TGTGCCATCGGCGGTGGTGGCGAACTCTACGAGCAGTACTTC. Its protein is CAIGGGGELYEQYF.

This clonotype has ten or more counts. The V and J genes are TRBV20-1 and TRBJ2-5; 10 bases map to TRBD2. Trimming removed 3 bases from V and 4 bases from J; junction bases left unmatched: 5. CDR3 length equals 14 residues. The germline V gene has CDR1 DFQATT and CDR2 SNEGSKA (reference sequence). For the CDR3, the DNA is TGCAGTGCTAGGAGCGGGGGGGCCAGAGAGACCCAGTACTTC. Protein sequence: CSARSGGARETQYF.

This clonotype occurred many times. For the CDR3, the DNA is TGTGCCATCAGTGAGTCGATAGGGACTGCTTCCGGGGAGCTGTTTTTT. It is translated as CAISESIGTASGELFF. This chain uses TRBV10-3 with TRBJ2-2, with D perhaps matching TRBD2 (6 bases). This CDR3 contains 16 residues. Germline-derived CDR1 and CDR2 are ENHRY and SYGVKD. V shed 0 bases and J shed 6 bases, with 14 bases lying between them.

This clonotype showed up just a few times. The rearrangement uses TRBV6-1 and TRBJ1-1, with D unresolved. Germline V gene lookup returns CDR1 MNHNS and CDR2 SASEGT. V shed 5 bases and J shed 1 base, with 11 bases lying between them. This CDR3 has 14 amino acids. The CDR3 sequence is CASSREGGNTEAFF. The CDR3 bases are TGTGCCAGCAGTCGAGAAGGCGGGAACACTGAAGCTTTCTTT.

This clonotype has a count of ten or more. The chain couples TRBV12-3 or TRBV12-4 to TRBJ2-1; D is unclear. The CDR3 length is 11 residues. Between the trimmed V and J ends, which lost 8 bases and 7 bases, there was a span of 9 bases. This CDR3 is CASGQGNEQFF. In nucleotides, the CDR3 is TGTGCCAGCGGGCAAGGGAATGAGCAGTTCTTC.

This chain connects TRBV5-1 to TRBJ1-1, with D uncertain. Germline lookup yields CDR1 SGHRS and CDR2 YFSETQ. The ends were cut back, 4 bases at V and 1 base at J, with 11 bases in the middle. CDR3 length equals 14 residues. The CDR3 DNA follows: TGCGCCAGCAGCCCGTCGAACGAGAACACTGAAGCTTTCTTT. It translates to CASSPSNENTEAFF.

This clonotype was picked up many times. J is TRBJ2-1 and V is TRBV7-6; D perhaps matches TRBD2 (6 bases). Germline loops: CDR1 SGHVS, CDR2 FNYEAQ. The germline V and J ends were trimmed by 7 bases and 4 bases, with 17 bases remaining between them. This CDR3 region has 15 residues. CDR3 loop: CASIPLGGLYNEQFF. CDR3 nucleotides: TGTGCCAGCATCCCCCTGGGAGGTCTTTACAATGAGCAGTTCTTC.